The 10 T cell receptor beta chains given below trace back to one sample, sequenced in a study of cytomegalovirus exposure and HLA in healthy donors. The PCR was carried out with 60 Vbeta primers and 13 Jbeta primers. The repertoire was sequenced with immunoSEQ multiplex PCR; TCRdb's copy has only in-frame clones and lacks some. The table records about 130,000 clones, around 80% of them present only once. Sequenced input: PBMCs. These TCRs come from a woman in her 30s in good health and CMV-seronegative.

The chain carries TRBV4-2 and TRBJ2-7; D unclear. CDR1 is LGHNA, CDR2 YNFKEQ, per germline. Trimming took off 0 bases at V and 1 base at J, with 7 bases between the two ends. This CDR3 is built from 14 residues. This CDR3 is CASSQDLLSYEQYF. CDR3 bases: TGTGCCAGCAGCCAAGACCTATTATCCTACGAGCAGTACTTC.

This clone appeared a single time. V is TRBV4-1 and J is TRBJ2-2; 9 nucleotides match TRBD1. Germline CDR1 and CDR2: MGHRA and YSYEKL. This CDR3 comprises 18 residues. After removal of 1 base from V and 3 bases from J, the junction contained 9 bases not matched to a gene. CDR3 nucleotides: TGCGCCAGCAGCCAAGTGCGGGACAGGGCGGGGGACACCGGGGAGCTGTTTTTT. Protein product: CASSQVRDRAGDTGELFF.

The chain joins TRBV9 to TRBJ2-3, with D possibly being TRBD1 (6 bases). Germline CDR1 SGDLS, CDR2 YYNGEE. V shed 4 bases and J shed 2 bases, with 11 bases lying between them. The CDR3 sequence is 14 residues long. In nucleotides, the CDR3 is TGTGCCAGCAGCCCGCGGACAGACACAGATACGCAGTATTTT. Translated: CASSPRTDTDTQYF.

This clone was detected once. The chain joins TRBV5-1 to TRBJ2-5; 10 nucleotides agree with TRBD2. The germline CDR1 and CDR2 sequences are SGHRS and YFSETQ. V lost 2 bases, J lost 3 bases, and 4 bases stayed unmatched. This CDR3 is 15 amino acids long. CDR3 region: CASSFLAGVEETQYF. CDR3 bases: TGCGCCAGCAGCTTCCTAGCGGGGGTAGAAGAGACCCAGTACTTC.

V gene TRBV7-3 combines with J gene TRBJ2-1; D possibly corresponds to TRBD1 (6 bases). Germline loops: CDR1 SGHTA, CDR2 FQGTGA. V was shortened by 2 bases and J by 6 bases, with 14 bases between the two germline ends. The CDR3 contains 15 residues. CDR3 protein: CASSLESQGRNEQFF. The CDR3 coding sequence is TGTGCCAGCAGCTTAGAGTCACAGGGTCGCAATGAGCAGTTCTTC.

The sample holds one count of this clone. The chain has TRBV9 and TRBJ2-5, with 11 bases aligning to TRBD2. Per the germline V gene, CDR1 is SGDLS and CDR2 is YYNGEE. The CDR3 extends over 16 amino acids. V trimming: 1 base; J trimming: 5 bases; junction bases outside the gene matches: 7. CDR3 residues: CASSVLIAGGLETQYF. For the CDR3, the DNA is TGTGCCAGCAGCGTACTTATAGCGGGAGGGTTGGAGACCCAGTACTTC.

This clone was detected only a few times. The chain has TRBV5-1 and TRBJ2-2; TRBD1 aligns across 7 bases. Germline values: CDR1 SGHRS, CDR2 YFSETQ. With 9 bases clipped from V and 1 base from J, the junction kept 12 bases outside the gene matches. The length of the CDR3 is 16 residues. Here the CDR3 reads CATTKTGTVNTGELFF. In nucleotides, the CDR3 is TGCGCCACCACTAAGACCGGGACAGTGAACACCGGGGAGCTGTTTTTT. The full variable domain, its missing parts supplied by reference TRBV5-1 and TRBJ2-2, is KAGVTQTPRYLIKTRGQQVTLSCSPISGHRSVSWYQQTPGQGLQFLFEYFSETQRNKGNFPGRFSGRQFSNSRSEMNVSTLELGDSALYLCATTKTGTVNTGELFFGEGSRLTVL.

The J gene is TRBJ2-7, the V gene TRBV18; TRBD1 matches 7 bases. This CDR3 has 16 residues. Per the germline V gene, CDR1 is KGHSH and CDR2 is LQKENI. The junction had 13 bases not matched to a gene; V was cut back by 4 bases and J by 4 bases. The DNA for the CDR3 is TGTGCCAGCTCACATAAGGGGGCTTTGGCTAGGTACGAGCAGTACTTC. It codes for CASSHKGALARYEQYF.

The J gene is TRBJ2-7, the V gene TRBV28, with TRBD1 matching over 10 bases. J lost 7 bases, V lost 3 bases, and 6 bases had no gene match. CDR3 size: 14 residues. The germline CDR1 and CDR2 sequences are MDHEN and SYDVKM. Written as DNA, the CDR3 is TGTGCCAGCAGTTTCCGACAGGGGGCGGGTGAGCAGTACTTC. The encoded protein is CASSFRQGAGEQYF.

The chain uses TRBV18 and TRBJ2-7, with 7 nucleotides matching TRBD1. Germline CDR1 is KGHSH and CDR2 is LQKENI. V lost 5 bases to trimming and J lost 0 bases; unmatched junction nucleotides: 7. The CDR3 loop spans 15 amino acids. CDR3 bases: TGTGCCAGCTCATCCACAGGGGACATCTCCTACGAGCAGTACTTC. Translation: CASSSTGDISYEQYF.